The 19 T cell receptor beta chains listed next were all sequenced from one sample in a study of beta chain features in type 1 diabetes (dated by TCRdb to 2016 to 2018). The library was built by means of the immunoSEQ multiplex PCR assay. All of the isolated RNA was reverse transcribed with the High Capacity cDNA Reverse Transcription Kit, so expressed TCRB transcripts were sequenced. Entries here come from immuneACCESS through TCRdb and include only in-frame sequences with V and J called. Some clones fail to appear in such tables; in the studies checked, an unresolved V gene covers under half of the shortfall, and the cause of the remainder is unknown. The sample table lists about 620,000 clones, less than 20% of them with a count of one. About 0.093% of the sample belongs to the ten largest clones. Sequenced material: naive CD4+ T cells from blood. The sample's cell subset or site, from its label and the paper: true naive CD4+ T cells. The receptors originated from a man younger than 35 in good health.

In its sample, this clone was seen a few times. The rearrangement uses TRBV7-9 and TRBJ2-7, with TRBD2 matching over 10 bases. Germline CDR1 is SEHNR and CDR2 is FQNEAQ (reference sequence). After removal of 3 bases from V and 4 bases from J, the junction contained 6 bases not matched to a gene. The CDR3 spans 15 residues. Here the CDR3 reads CASSLEGTSAYEQYF. CDR3 DNA: TGTGCCAGCAGCTTGGAGGGGACTAGCGCTTACGAGCAGTACTTC.

The chain recombines TRBV7-2 with TRBJ1-1; D gene unclear. V was pared by 1 base and J by 0 bases, with 6 bases between. Germline-derived CDR1 and CDR2 are SGHTA and FQGNSA. This CDR3 comprises 14 residues. The CDR3 loop is CASSLGRVNTEAFF. The CDR3 DNA reads TGTGCCAGCAGCTTAGGGAGGGTGAACACTGAAGCTTTCTTT.

The chain is built from TRBV5-4 and TRBJ1-2; 9 nucleotides align to TRBD1. Germline CDR1 reads SGHNT; CDR2 reads YYREEE (reference sequence). The CDR3 consists of 12 residues. Trimming removed 10 bases from V and 7 bases from J; junction bases left unmatched: 8. The chain's CDR3 is CAYRGPGGGYTF. The CDR3 DNA reads as TGTGCCTACAGGGGGCCTGGGGGTGGCTACACCTTC.

The rearrangement joins TRBV28 to TRBJ2-7; 10 positions match TRBD1. With V trimmed by 6 bases and J by 9 bases, 11 bases remained unmatched. CDR3 length: 14 residues. Germline V gene sequence: CDR1 MDHEN, CDR2 SYDVKM. CDR3 loop: CASRSGTGASTQYF. CDR3 in DNA: TGTGCCAGCAGATCCGGGACAGGGGCTAGCACGCAGTACTTC.

This clone showed up just a few times. J is TRBJ2-2 and V is TRBV7-2; TRBD2 is a possible D gene (5 bases). Between the trimmed V and J ends, which lost 6 bases and 5 bases, there was a span of 22 bases. Looked up from germline, CDR1 is SGHTA and CDR2 is FQGNSA. This CDR3 has 17 residues. In DNA, the CDR3 is TGTGCCAGCAGAATCGTATACGGGAACATTAGGACCGGGGAGCTGTTTTTT. Residues: CASRIVYGNIRTGELFF. The variable domain in full, with the rest retrieved from reference TRBV7-2 and TRBJ2-2, is GAGVSQSPSNKVTEKGKDVELRCDPISGHTALYWYRQSLGQGLEFLIYFQGNSAPDKSGLPSDRFSAERTGGSVSTLTIQRTQQEDSAVYLCASRIVYGNIRTGELFFGEGSRLTVL.

The gene calls are TRBV9 and TRBJ1-3; D unresolved. The CDR3 is 17 residues long. CDR1 and CDR2 from the germline V gene are SGDLS and YYNGEE. The V gene lost 0 bases and the J gene lost 0 bases, with 13 bases spanning the gap. CDR3 residues: CASSVDSHLNSGNTIYF. CDR3 sequence (DNA): TGTGCCAGCAGCGTAGACTCCCATTTAAACTCTGGAAACACCATATATTTT.

The chain couples TRBV11-2 to TRBJ2-7; TRBD2 might be the D (5 bases). Germline lookup yields CDR1 SGHAT and CDR2 FQNNGV. Trimming removed 1 base from V and 7 bases from J, with 14 bases in between. The CDR3 runs 14 residues. CDR3 in amino acids: CASSLGYRGREQYF. The CDR3 DNA follows: TGTGCCAGCAGCTTAGGGTACCGAGGGCGGGAGCAGTACTTC.

The rearrangement links TRBV19 to TRBJ1-1, with a tentative D call TRBD1 (5 bases). This CDR3 is 14 amino acids long. V lost 9 bases and J 0 bases, leaving 14 bases between the germline ends. Germline assignment: CDR1 LNHDA and CDR2 SQIVND (reference sequence). CDR3 region: CASRGHLVNTEAFF. In nucleotides, the CDR3 is TGTGCCAGCCGGGGCCATTTGGTGAACACTGAAGCTTTCTTT. The full variable domain, its missing parts supplied by reference TRBV19 and TRBJ1-1, is DGGITQSPKYLFRKEGQNVTLSCEQNLNHDAMYWYRQDPGQGLRLIYYSQIVNDFQKGDIAEGYSVSREKKESFPLTVTSAQKNPTAFYLCASRGHLVNTEAFFGQGTRLTVV.

This chain links TRBV7-2 with TRBJ2-2; D call uncertain. CDR1 is SGHTA and CDR2 is FQGNSA in the germline V gene. V lost 6 bases to trimming and J lost 8 bases, with 16 bases between them. The CDR3 length is 14 residues. The CDR3 protein is CASRSALAPGELFF. CDR3 coding DNA: TGTGCCAGCAGAAGCGCGCTTGCTCCGGGGGAGCTGTTTTTT.

CDR3 coding DNA: TGTGCCACCGGAGGGGTCCACATGAACACCGGGGAGCTGTTTTTT. It codes for CATGGVHMNTGELFF. The genes are TRBV15 and TRBJ2-2, with a possible D match to TRBD2 (6 bases). The V gene's germline CDR1 is LNHNV and CDR2 YYDKDF (reference sequence). Trimming pared 8 bases from V and 1 base from J, leaving 14 bases between. CDR3 size: 15 residues.

The table lists this clone with a few counts. The chain recombines TRBV5-4 with TRBJ2-6; 7 bases line up with TRBD1. Germline CDR1 SGHNT, CDR2 YYREEE (reference sequence). This CDR3 is built from 18 residues. The ends lost 3 bases at V and 0 bases at J; junction bases unmatched: 9. CDR3 in DNA: TGTGCCAGCAGCTCCGGACAGGCGAGGCCCTCTGGGGCCAACGTCCTGACTTTC. Its protein product is CASSSGQARPSGANVLTF.

The rearrangement joins TRBV9 to TRBJ2-7; D uncertain. This CDR3 has 15 residues. Between the trimmed V and J ends, which lost 0 bases and 2 bases, there was a span of 12 bases. Germline V CDR1 and CDR2: SGDLS, YYNGEE. In DNA, the CDR3 is TGTGCCAGCAGCGTAGACCCGCAACCAACCTACGAGCAGTACTTC. Translated, it gives CASSVDPQPTYEQYF.

The DNA of the CDR3 is TGTGCCAGCAGCTTCCTAGACAGGCGAAACGAGCAGTACTTC. Translated, it gives CASSFLDRRNEQYF. The chain recombines TRBV5-4 with TRBJ2-7; tentative D call: TRBD1 (6 bases). The V gene's germline CDR1 is SGHNT and CDR2 YYREEE (reference sequence). The CDR3 is 14 residues long. V lost 2 bases, J lost 5 bases, and 14 bases lay in between.

A few counts support this clone. This sequence joins TRBV5-1 and TRBJ2-5; D is undetermined. The CDR3 consists of 11 residues. The germline gives CDR1 SGHRS, CDR2 YFSETQ. The V end lost 4 bases, the J end lost 3 bases, and 4 bases lay between the germline ends. In DNA, the CDR3 is TGCGCCAGCAGCGGTAAAGAGACCCAGTACTTC. Residues: CASSGKETQYF.

The chain has TRBV6-5 and TRBJ2-3; tentative D call: TRBD1 (6 bases). Trimming removed 6 bases at V and 2 bases at J, with 9 bases between. The CDR3 runs 13 residues. Germline V lookup: CDR1 MNHEY, CDR2 SVGAGI. CDR3 nucleotides: TGTGCCAGCAGCAGGGGTCACACAGATACGCAGTATTTT. Protein: CASSRGHTDTQYF.

The gene calls are TRBV4-1 and TRBJ2-3, with 7 bases fitting TRBD2. Germline-derived CDR1 and CDR2 are MGHRA and YSYEKL. Unmatched junction bases numbered 17, after V lost 6 bases and J lost 5 bases. CDR3 length: 17 amino acids. The chain's CDR3 is CASSGEGRGSRRDTQYF. The CDR3 coding sequence is TGCGCCAGCAGTGGGGAGGGGAGGGGATCGAGGCGAGATACGCAGTATTTT.

The rearrangement joins TRBV9 to TRBJ2-7; D is ambiguous. Trimming removed 4 bases from V and 2 bases from J, with 10 bases in between. Germline CDR1 SGDLS, CDR2 YYNGEE. The CDR3 length is 13 residues. Here the CDR3 reads CASSHGGAYEQYF. The CDR3 DNA is TGTGCCAGCAGCCATGGTGGAGCCTACGAGCAGTACTTC.

J is TRBJ1-3 and V is TRBV29-1; the D is unclear. This CDR3 spans 11 amino acids. CDR1 and CDR2 from the germline V gene are SQVTM and ANQGSEA. V was pared by 4 bases and J by 2 bases, with 3 bases between. CDR3 in amino acids: CSVAPGNTIYF. The CDR3 DNA is TGCAGCGTTGCACCTGGAAACACCATATATTTT. The full variable domain, completed using reference TRBV29-1 and TRBJ1-3, is SAVISQKPSRDICQRGTSLTIQCQVDSQVTMMFWYRQQPGQSLTLIATANQGSEATYESGFVIDKFPISRPNLTFSTLTVSNMSPEDSSIYLCSVAPGNTIYFGEGSWLTVV.

This clone has more than one count but fewer than ten. The chain couples TRBV28 to TRBJ1-2; possible D gene TRBD1, 6 bases. Germline V gene lookup returns CDR1 MDHEN and CDR2 SYDVKM. The CDR3 sequence is 12 residues long. V lost 8 bases and J 7 bases, leaving 14 bases between the germline ends. The CDR3 spells CASGTRLRGYTF. The CDR3 DNA is TGTGCCAGCGGGACACGGCTTCGTGGCTACACCTTC.